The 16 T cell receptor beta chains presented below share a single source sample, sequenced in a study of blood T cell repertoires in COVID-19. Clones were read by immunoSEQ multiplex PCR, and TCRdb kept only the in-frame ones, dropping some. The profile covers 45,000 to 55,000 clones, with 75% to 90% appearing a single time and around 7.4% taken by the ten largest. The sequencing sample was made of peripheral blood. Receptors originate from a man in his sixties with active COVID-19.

The CDR3 protein is CASTGTRTGELFF. The CDR3 nucleotides are TGTGCCAGCACCGGGACTAGGACCGGGGAGCTGTTTTTT. This chain joins TRBV2 and TRBJ2-2; 8 bases agree with TRBD2. J gave up 5 bases and V 7 bases, and 3 bases lay outside the gene matches. Germline values: CDR1 SNHLY, CDR2 FYNNEI. The CDR3 sequence is 13 residues long.

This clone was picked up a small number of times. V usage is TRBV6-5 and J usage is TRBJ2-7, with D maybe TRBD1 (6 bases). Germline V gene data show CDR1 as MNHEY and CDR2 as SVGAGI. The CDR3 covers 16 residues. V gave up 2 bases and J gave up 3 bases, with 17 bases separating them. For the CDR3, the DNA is TGTGCCAGCAGTTACCAAGGGACAAAATCACGCTACGAGCAGTACTTC. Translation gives CASSYQGTKSRYEQYF.

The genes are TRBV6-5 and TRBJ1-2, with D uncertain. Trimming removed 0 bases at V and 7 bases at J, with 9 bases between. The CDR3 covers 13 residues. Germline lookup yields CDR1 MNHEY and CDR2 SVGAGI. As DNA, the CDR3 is TGTGCCAGCAGTTACTCTGGTCTGCGTGGCTACACCTTC. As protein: CASSYSGLRGYTF.

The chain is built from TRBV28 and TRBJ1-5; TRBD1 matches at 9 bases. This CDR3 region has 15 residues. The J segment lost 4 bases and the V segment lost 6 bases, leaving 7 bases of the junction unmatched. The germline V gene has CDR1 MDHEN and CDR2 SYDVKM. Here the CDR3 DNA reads TGTGCCAGCAGCACCTCCGGGACAGGGAATCAGCCCCAGCATTTT. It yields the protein CASSTSGTGNQPQHF.

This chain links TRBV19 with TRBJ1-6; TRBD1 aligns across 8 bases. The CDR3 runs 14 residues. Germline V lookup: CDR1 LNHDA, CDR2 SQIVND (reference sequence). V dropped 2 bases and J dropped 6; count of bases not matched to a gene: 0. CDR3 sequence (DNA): TGTGCCAGTAGTATACAGGGGGCTAATTCACCCCTCCACTTT. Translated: CASSIQGANSPLHF.

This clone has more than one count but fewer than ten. CDR3 residues: CASSLRQVSRNTIYF. CDR3 in DNA: TGTGCCAGCAGCCTCCGACAGGTATCTAGAAACACCATATATTTT. This chain uses TRBV7-8 with TRBJ1-3; D might be TRBD1 (6 bases). The CDR3 runs to 15 residues. Per the germline V gene, CDR1 is SGHVS and CDR2 is FQNEAQ. Trimming stripped 5 bases from V and 5 bases from J, with 16 bases between.

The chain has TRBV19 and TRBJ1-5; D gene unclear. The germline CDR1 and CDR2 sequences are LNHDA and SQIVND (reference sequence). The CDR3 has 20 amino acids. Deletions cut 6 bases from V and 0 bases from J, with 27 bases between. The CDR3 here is CASRPVVGPFTRYSNQPQHF. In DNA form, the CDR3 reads TGTGCCAGTAGGCCCGTCGTAGGGCCATTCACTAGGTATAGCAATCAGCCCCAGCATTTT.

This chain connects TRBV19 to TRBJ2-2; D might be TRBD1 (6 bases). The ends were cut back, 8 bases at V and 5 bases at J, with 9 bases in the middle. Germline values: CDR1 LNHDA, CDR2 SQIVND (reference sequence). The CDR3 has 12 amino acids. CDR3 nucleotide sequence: TGTGCCAGTGCTGGGACAACCGGGGAGCTGTTTTTT. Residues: CASAGTTGELFF.

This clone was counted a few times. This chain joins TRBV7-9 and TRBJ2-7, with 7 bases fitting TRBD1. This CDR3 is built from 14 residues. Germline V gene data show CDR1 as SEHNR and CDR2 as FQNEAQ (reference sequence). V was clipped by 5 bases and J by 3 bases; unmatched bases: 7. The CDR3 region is CASSIRDSNYEQYF. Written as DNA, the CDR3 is TGTGCCAGCAGCATCCGGGACAGCAACTACGAGCAGTACTTC.

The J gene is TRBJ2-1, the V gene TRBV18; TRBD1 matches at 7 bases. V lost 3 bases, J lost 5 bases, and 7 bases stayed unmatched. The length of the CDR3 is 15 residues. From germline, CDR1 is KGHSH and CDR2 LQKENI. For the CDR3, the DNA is TGTGCCAGCTCACCGCGACAGGGTGGGGACAATGAGCAGTTCTTC. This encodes CASSPRQGGDNEQFF.

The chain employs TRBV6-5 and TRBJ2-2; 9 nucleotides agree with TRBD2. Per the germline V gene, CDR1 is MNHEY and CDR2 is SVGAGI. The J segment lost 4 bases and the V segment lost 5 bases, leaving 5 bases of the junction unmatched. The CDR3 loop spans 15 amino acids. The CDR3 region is CASSLLAGSTGELFF. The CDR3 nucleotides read TGTGCCAGCAGTCTTCTAGCGGGATCCACCGGGGAGCTGTTTTTT.

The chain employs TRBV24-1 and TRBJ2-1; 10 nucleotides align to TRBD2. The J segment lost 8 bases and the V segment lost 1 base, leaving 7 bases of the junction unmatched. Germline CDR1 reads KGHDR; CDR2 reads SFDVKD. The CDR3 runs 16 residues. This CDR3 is CATSDFTSGNLYEQFF. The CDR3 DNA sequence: TGTGCCACCAGTGATTTTACTAGCGGGAATCTCTATGAGCAGTTCTTC.

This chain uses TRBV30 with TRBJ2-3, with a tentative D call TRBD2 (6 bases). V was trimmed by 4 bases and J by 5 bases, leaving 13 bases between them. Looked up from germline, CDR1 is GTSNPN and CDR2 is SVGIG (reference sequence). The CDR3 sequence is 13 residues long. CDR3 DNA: TGTGCCTGGAACCGGGGGTTGGTAGATACGCAGTATTTT. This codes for CAWNRGLVDTQYF.

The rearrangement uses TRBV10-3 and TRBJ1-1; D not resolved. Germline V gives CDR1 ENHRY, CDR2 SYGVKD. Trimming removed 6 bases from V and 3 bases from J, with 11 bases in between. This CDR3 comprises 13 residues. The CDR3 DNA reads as TGTGCCATCAGAGGCGGGCTTGACACTGAAGCTTTCTTT. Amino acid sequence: CAIRGGLDTEAFF.

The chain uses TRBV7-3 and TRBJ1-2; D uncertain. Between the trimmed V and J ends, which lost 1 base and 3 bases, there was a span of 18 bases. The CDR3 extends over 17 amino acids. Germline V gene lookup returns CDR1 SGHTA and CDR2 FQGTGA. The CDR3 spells CASSLNGGIVHDYGYTF. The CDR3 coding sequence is TGTGCCAGCAGCTTAAATGGCGGGATAGTTCACGACTATGGCTACACCTTC.

The CDR3 protein is CASSPKGGANYGYTF. The DNA for the CDR3 is TGTGCCAGCAGCCCCAAAGGGGGTGCTAACTATGGCTACACCTTC. The V gene is TRBV7-9, the J gene TRBJ1-2, with TRBD1 as a possible D gene (6 bases). Germline V gene lookup returns CDR1 SEHNR and CDR2 FQNEAQ (reference sequence). The CDR3 contains 15 residues. V shed 5 bases and J shed 0 bases, with 13 bases lying between them. The complete variable domain, with remaining parts taken from reference TRBV7-9 and TRBJ1-2, reads DTGVSQNPRHKITKRGQNVTFRCDPISEHNRLYWYRQTLGQGPEFLTYFQNEAQLEKSRLLSDRFSAERPKGSFSTLEIQRTEQGDSAMYLCASSPKGGANYGYTFGSGTRLTVV.